The 11 T cell receptor beta chains reported below all come from one sample, sequenced in a study of cytomegalovirus exposure and HLA in healthy donors. PCR primers comprised 60 Vbeta and 13 Jbeta primers. Measured with immunoSEQ multiplex PCR; TCRdb has only the in-frame clones, and not every one. Of about 250,000 clones listed, around 65% are singletons. The sequenced material came from PBMCs. The receptor set was obtained from a female donor in good health and CMV-seronegative.

The genes are TRBV4-2 and TRBJ2-1; 8 positions agree with TRBD2. Trimming took 3 bases from V and 4 from J; bases not matched to a gene: 11. This CDR3 is built from 17 residues. Germline V gives CDR1 LGHNA, CDR2 YNFKEQ. CDR3 sequence: CASSQATGTSPYNEQFF. As DNA, the CDR3 is TGTGCCAGCAGCCAGGCCACCGGGACTAGTCCGTACAATGAGCAGTTCTTC.

In the case of this clone: Different DNA sequences within this sample yield the same CDR3. The rearrangement joins TRBV5-6 to TRBJ2-7; 8 nucleotides match TRBD1. Trimming took 3 bases from V and 3 from J; bases not matched to a gene: 5. The germline V gene has CDR1 SGHDT and CDR2 YYEEEE. The length of the CDR3 is 14 residues. The CDR3 coding sequence is TGTGCCAGCAGCTCCGGGACAGGAAACTACGAGCAGTACTTC. It translates to CASSSGTGNYEQYF.

The chain recombines TRBV14 with TRBJ2-7; possible D gene TRBD1, 5 bases. This CDR3 contains 15 residues. Germline CDR1 reads SGHDN; CDR2 reads FVKESK. V was shortened by 1 base and J by 7 bases, with 17 bases between the two germline ends. CDR3 bases: TGTGCCAGCAGCCAAGGGGGTCAGGGTCGAAGAGAGCAGTACTTC. Translating gives CASSQGGQGRREQYF.

This clone occurred a few times. The chain employs TRBV28 and TRBJ2-5; possible D gene TRBD1, 6 bases. Germline V CDR1 and CDR2: MDHEN, SYDVKM. The CDR3 covers 13 residues. The germline V and J ends were trimmed by 5 bases and 5 bases, with 12 bases remaining between them. This chain's CDR3 is CASSTGGGETQYF. Here the CDR3 DNA reads TGTGCCAGCAGTACCGGTGGGGGCGAGACCCAGTACTTC.

This chain connects TRBV10-3 to TRBJ2-6; D gene uncertain. This CDR3 is 15 amino acids long. From germline, CDR1 is ENHRY and CDR2 SYGVKD. Trimming shortened V by 0 bases and J by 3 bases, and 6 bases separated the two germline ends. CDR3 sequence (DNA): TGTGCCATCAGTGAGTCCAAGAGTGGGGCCAACGTCCTGACTTTC. Amino acid sequence: CAISESKSGANVLTF.

The CDR3 nucleotides read TGTGGGAGTGCCTTAAGGGAGCGCATCACAGATACGCAGTATTTT. It yields the protein CGSALRERITDTQYF. V and J are TRBV7-4 and TRBJ2-3; weak D call: TRBD2 (5 bases). Germline V gene lookup returns CDR1 SGHVT and CDR2 SQSDAQ. The CDR3 has 15 amino acids.

This rearrangement joins TRBV28 to TRBJ2-1; D is perhaps TRBD2 (6 bases). V lost 3 bases, J lost 3 bases, and 9 bases lay in between. The CDR3 sequence is 14 residues long. Germline CDR1 is MDHEN and CDR2 is SYDVKM. The CDR3 region has the DNA TGTGCCAGCAGTTTGGGGGGAATCTACAATGAGCAGTTCTTC. Translating it yields CASSLGGIYNEQFF.

The CDR3 sequence: CASSPRIGPSGANVLTF. The CDR3, as DNA: TGTGCCAGCAGCCCTAGGATAGGTCCCTCTGGGGCCAACGTCCTGACTTTC. The chain couples TRBV7-2 to TRBJ2-6; D gene uncertain. Between the trimmed V and J ends, which lost 5 bases and 0 bases, there was a span of 14 bases. This CDR3 spans 17 amino acids. Germline lookup yields CDR1 SGHTA and CDR2 FQGNSA.

The V gene is TRBV5-8, the J gene TRBJ1-5; 8 nucleotides line up with TRBD1. The CDR3 has 15 residues. The V gene end was trimmed by 3 bases and the J gene end by 6 bases; junction bases not matched to a gene: 8. Germline CDR1 reads SGHTS; CDR2 reads YDEGEE. CDR3 amino acids: CASSSNQGATQPQHF. CDR3 sequence (DNA): TGTGCCAGCAGCTCGAACCAGGGGGCGACTCAGCCCCAGCATTTT.

V and J are TRBV30 and TRBJ2-7; D ambiguous. The CDR3 sequence is 12 residues long. Between the trimmed V and J ends, which lost 0 bases and 6 bases, there was a span of 9 bases. Germline lookup yields CDR1 GTSNPN and CDR2 SVGIG (reference sequence). The chain's CDR3 is CAWSVLSVEQYF. The CDR3 DNA follows: TGTGCCTGGAGTGTACTTAGTGTCGAGCAGTACTTC.

The CDR3 reads CASSLVREETQYF. CDR3 DNA sequence: TGTGCCAGCAGCTTGGTCAGGGAAGAGACCCAGTACTTC. This rearrangement joins TRBV5-6 to TRBJ2-5; D is possibly TRBD1 (5 bases). The CDR3 spans 13 residues. Trimming pared 0 bases from V and 3 bases from J, leaving 6 bases between. Germline V CDR1 and CDR2: SGHDT, YYEEEE.